This entry describes one T cell receptor (beta chain). This record comes from a study of blood T cell repertoires in COVID-19. Profiled with immunoSEQ multiplex PCR; TCRdb holds only in-frame clones, not every one. The sample holds tens of thousands of clones, 88% seen once. The sequence came from a human donor in a cohort sampled during active COVID-19. Sequencing was carried out using peripheral blood.

CDR3 sequence reads: CSASLAGGRTDTQYF. Written as DNA, the CDR3 is TGCAGTGCTAGTCTAGCGGGGGGCCGCACAGATACGCAGTATTTT. This chain connects TRBV20-1 to TRBJ2-3; TRBD2 aligns across 11 bases. This CDR3 comprises 15 residues. In germline, CDR1 is DFQATT, CDR2 SNEGSKA (reference sequence). V shed 3 bases, J shed 1 base, and the junction held 3 bases outside the gene matches.